The TCR beta chain under discussion was sequenced for a study of identical twins. Concerning this clonotype: Its specificity is not known.

A universal primer site arose from template switching, and cDNA bore unique molecular identifiers. TCRdb recomputed calls from the 5' RACE reads with MiXCR, one row per CDR3 protein. The table includes over 500,000 distinct CDR3 sequences, roughly 21% detected once. The germline CDR1 and CDR2 sequences are SGDLS and YYNGEE. There are 15 residues in the CDR3. V shed 2 bases and J shed 4 bases, with 13 bases lying between them. Whole-study results and caveats: In zero-insertion analyses, partial confounding could arise from invariant MAIT and iNKT cells. With abundant cord blood beta clonotypes, insertions were fewer; memory repertoires showed no such pattern.

These data also formed part of another study, on T cells expressing NK-cell markers. As that report states: The study found dominant NKG2C+ clonotypes at roughly 1.0-7.0% of CD8+ T cells in about six donors.

Sequencing input: CD4+ T cells sorted from blood. The J gene is TRBJ2-1, the V gene TRBV9; unclear D gene. The origin of this receptor is a woman aged 18-29 years in good health. This chain's CDR3 is CASSVGPGIYNEQFF. CDR3 coding DNA: TGTGCCAGCAGCGTCGGACCCGGTATATACAATGAGCAGTTCTTC.